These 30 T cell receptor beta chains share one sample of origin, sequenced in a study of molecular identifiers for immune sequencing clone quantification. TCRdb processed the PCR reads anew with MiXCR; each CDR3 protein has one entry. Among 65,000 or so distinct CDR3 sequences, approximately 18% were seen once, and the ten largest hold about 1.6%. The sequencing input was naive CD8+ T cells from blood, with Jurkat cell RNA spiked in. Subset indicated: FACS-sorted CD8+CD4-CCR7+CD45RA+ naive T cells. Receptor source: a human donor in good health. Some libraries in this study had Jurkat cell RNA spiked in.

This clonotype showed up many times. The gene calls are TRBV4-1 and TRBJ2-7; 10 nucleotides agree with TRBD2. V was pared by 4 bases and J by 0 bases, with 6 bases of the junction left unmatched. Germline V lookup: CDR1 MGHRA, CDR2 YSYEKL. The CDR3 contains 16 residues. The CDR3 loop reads CASSLRTSGNSYEQYF. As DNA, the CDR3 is TGCGCCAGCAGCCTGAGGACTAGCGGAAACTCCTACGAGCAGTACTTC.

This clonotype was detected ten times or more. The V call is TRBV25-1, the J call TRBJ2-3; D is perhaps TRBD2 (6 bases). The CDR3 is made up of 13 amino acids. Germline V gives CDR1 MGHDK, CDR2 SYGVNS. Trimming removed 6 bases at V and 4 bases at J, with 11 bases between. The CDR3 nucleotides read TGTGCCAGCAGGGCGGCGGGACCAGATACGCAGTATTTT. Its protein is CASRAAGPDTQYF.

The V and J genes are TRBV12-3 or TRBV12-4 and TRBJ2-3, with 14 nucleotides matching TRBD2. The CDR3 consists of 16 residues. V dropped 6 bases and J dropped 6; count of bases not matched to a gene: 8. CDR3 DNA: TGTGCCAGCAGCACCGGGACTAGCGGGAGTGGGGATACGCAGTATTTT. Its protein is CASSTGTSGSGDTQYF.

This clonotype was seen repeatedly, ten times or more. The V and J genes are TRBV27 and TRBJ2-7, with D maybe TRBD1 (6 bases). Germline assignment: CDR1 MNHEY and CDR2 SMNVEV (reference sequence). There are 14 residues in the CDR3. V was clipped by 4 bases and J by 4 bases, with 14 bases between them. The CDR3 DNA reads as TGTGCCAGCAGTTACCGGGGACACTCTTACGAGCAGTACTTC. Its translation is CASSYRGHSYEQYF.

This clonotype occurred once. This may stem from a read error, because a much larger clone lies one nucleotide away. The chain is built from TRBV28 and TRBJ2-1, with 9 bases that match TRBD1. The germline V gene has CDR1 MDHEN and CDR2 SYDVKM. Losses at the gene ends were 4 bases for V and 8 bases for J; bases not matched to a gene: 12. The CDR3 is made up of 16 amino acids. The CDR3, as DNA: TGTGCCAGCAGTTATTCGAGACAGGGGGACTTTGATGAGCAGTTCTTC. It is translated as CASSYSRQGDFDEQFF.

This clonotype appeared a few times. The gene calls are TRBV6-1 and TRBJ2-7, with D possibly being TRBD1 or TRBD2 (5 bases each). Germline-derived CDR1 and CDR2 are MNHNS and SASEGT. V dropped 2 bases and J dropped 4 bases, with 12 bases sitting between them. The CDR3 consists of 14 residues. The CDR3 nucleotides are TGTGCCAGCAGTGAAAGGGACCCACGATACGAGCAGTACTTC. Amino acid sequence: CASSERDPRYEQYF.

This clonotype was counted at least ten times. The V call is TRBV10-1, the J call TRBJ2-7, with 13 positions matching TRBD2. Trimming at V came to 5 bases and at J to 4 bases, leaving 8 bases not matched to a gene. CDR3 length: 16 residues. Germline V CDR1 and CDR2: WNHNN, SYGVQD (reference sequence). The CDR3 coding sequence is TGCGCCAGCAGTCCTCAGGGACTAGCGGGAATTTACGAGCAGTACTTC. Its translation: CASSPQGLAGIYEQYF.

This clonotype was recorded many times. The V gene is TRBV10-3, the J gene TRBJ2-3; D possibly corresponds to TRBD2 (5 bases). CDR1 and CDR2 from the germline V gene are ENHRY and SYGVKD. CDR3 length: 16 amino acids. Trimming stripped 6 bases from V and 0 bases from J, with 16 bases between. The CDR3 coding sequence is TGTGCCATCAGCACCGGGGATGCAACAAGCACAGATACGCAGTATTTT. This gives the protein CAISTGDATSTDTQYF.

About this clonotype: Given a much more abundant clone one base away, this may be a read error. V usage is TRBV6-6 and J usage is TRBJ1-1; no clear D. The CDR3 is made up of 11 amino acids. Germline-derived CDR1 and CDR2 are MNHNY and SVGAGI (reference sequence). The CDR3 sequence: CASSGDPEALF. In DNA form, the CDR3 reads TGTGCCAGCAGTGGAGATCCTGAAGCTTTATTT.

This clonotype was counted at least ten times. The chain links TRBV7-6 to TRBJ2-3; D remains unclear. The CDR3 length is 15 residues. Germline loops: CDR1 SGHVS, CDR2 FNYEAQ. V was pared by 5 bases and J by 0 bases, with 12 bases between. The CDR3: CASSPRASSTDTQYF. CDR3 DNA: TGTGCCAGCAGCCCTCGGGCTTCAAGCACAGATACGCAGTATTTT.

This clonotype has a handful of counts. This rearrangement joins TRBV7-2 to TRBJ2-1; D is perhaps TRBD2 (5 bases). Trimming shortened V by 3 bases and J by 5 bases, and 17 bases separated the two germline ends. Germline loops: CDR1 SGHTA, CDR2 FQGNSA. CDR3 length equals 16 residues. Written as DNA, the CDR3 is TGTGCCAGCAGCTTTATATTGGCAGGAGGACACAATGAGCAGTTCTTC. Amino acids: CASSFILAGGHNEQFF.

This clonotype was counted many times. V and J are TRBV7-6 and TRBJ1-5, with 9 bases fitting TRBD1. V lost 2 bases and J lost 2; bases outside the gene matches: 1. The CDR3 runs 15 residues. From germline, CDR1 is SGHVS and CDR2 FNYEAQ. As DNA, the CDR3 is TGTGCCAGCAGCTTAAGGACAGGGGGCAATCAGCCCCAGCATTTT. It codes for CASSLRTGGNQPQHF.

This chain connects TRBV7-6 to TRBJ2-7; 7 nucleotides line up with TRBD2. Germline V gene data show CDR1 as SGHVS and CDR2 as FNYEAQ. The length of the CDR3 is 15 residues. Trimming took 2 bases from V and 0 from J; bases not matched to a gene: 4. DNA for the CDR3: TGTGCCAGCAGCTTAAGAACGGGAGGCTCCTACGAGCAGTACTTC. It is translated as CASSLRTGGSYEQYF.

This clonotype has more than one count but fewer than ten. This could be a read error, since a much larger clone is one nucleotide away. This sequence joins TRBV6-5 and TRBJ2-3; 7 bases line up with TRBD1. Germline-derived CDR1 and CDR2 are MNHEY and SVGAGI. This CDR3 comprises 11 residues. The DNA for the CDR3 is TGTGCCAGCAGGGGGACAGATACGCGGTATTTT. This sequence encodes CASRGTDTRYF.

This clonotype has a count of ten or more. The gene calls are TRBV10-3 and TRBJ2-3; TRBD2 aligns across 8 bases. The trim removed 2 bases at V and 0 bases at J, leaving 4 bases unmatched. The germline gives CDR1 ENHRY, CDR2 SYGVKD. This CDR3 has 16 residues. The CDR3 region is CAISELSGESTDTQYF. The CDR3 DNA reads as TGTGCCATCAGTGAGCTTAGCGGGGAAAGCACAGATACGCAGTATTTT.

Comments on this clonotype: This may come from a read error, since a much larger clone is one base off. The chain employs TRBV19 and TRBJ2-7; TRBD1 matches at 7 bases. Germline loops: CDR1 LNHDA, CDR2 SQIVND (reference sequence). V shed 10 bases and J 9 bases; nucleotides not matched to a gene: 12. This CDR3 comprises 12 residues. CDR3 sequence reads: CATSTGTNGQYF. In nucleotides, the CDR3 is TGTGCCACCTCGACAGGGACGAACGGGCAGTACTTC.

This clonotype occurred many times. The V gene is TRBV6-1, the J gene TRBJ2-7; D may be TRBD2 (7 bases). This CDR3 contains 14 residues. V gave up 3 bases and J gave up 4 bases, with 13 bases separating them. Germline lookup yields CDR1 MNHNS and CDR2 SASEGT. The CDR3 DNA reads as TGTGCCAGCAGTGAGGGGGGCGGGGGATACGAGCAGTACTTC. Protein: CASSEGGGGYEQYF.

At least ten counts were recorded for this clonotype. CDR3 region: CASSLVGPPSDTGELFF. The CDR3 DNA sequence: TGTGCCAGCAGTTTAGTGGGACCGCCGAGTGATACCGGGGAGCTGTTTTTT. The genes are TRBV28 and TRBJ2-2, with D tentatively TRBD1 or TRBD2 (5 bases each). Germline V lookup: CDR1 MDHEN, CDR2 SYDVKM. The V and J ends lost 2 bases and 5 bases respectively, with 18 bases between them. The CDR3 is 17 amino acids.

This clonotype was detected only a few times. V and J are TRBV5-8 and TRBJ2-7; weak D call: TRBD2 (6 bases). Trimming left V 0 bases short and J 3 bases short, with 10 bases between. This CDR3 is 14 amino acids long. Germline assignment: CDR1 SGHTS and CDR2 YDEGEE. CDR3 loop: CASSLDSGDYEQYF. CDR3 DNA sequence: TGTGCCAGCAGCTTGGATTCGGGGGACTACGAGCAGTACTTC.

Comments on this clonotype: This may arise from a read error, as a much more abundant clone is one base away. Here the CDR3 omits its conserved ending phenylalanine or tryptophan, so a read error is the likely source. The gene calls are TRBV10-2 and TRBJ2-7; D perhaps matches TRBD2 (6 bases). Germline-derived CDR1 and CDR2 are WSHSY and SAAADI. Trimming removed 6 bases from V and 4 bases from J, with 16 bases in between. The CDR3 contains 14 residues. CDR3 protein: CASSLGLPEYEQYL. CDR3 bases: TGCGCCAGCAGCCTGGGACTGCCGGAGTACGAGCAGTACCTC.

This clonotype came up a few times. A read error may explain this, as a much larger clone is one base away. The CDR3 spells CASGQGDTEAFF. CDR3 nucleotides: TGTGCCAGCGGTCAGGGGGACACTGAAGCTTTCTTT. The chain combines TRBV6-5 with TRBJ1-1; the match to TRBD1 covers 7 bases. J gave up 3 bases and V 8 bases, and 3 bases lay outside the gene matches. CDR1 is MNHEY, CDR2 SVGAGI, per germline. The CDR3 runs 12 residues.

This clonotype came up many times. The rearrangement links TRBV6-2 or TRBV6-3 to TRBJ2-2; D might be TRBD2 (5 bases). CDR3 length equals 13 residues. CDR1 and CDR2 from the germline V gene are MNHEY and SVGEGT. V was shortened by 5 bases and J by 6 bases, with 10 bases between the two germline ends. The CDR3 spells CASSHTSSGELFF. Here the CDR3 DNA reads TGTGCCAGCAGTCATACTAGTTCCGGGGAGCTGTTTTTT.

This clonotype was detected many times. CDR3 loop: CSTLQGSGELFF. CDR3 DNA sequence: TGCAGCACATTACAGGGGTCGGGGGAGCTGTTTTTT. The chain is built from TRBV29-1 and TRBJ2-2; TRBD1 matches at 7 bases. The CDR3 covers 12 residues. Germline V gene data show CDR1 as SQVTM and CDR2 as ANQGSEA. V lost 8 bases to trimming and J lost 8 bases; unmatched junction nucleotides: 8.

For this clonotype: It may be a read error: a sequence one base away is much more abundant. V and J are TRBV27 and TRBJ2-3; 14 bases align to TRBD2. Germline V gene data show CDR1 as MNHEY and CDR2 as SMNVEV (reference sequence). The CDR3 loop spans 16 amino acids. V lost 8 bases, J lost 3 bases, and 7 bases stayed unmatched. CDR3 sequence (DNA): TGTGCCAGCGGTCCGGGACTAGCGGGAGCAACAGATACGCAGTATTTT. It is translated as CASGPGLAGATDTQYF.

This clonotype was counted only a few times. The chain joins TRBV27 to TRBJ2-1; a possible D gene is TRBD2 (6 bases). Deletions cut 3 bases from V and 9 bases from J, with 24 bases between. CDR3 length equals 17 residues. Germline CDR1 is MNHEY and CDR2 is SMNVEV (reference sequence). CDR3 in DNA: TGTGCCAGCAGTTTCGCCGCAAGAGCGGGCCCAAGTTTTGAGCAGTTCTTC. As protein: CASSFAARAGPSFEQFF.

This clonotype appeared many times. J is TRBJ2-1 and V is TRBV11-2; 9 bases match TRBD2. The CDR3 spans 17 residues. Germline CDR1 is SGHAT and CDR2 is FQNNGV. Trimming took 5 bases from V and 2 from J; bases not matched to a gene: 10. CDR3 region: CASSGRTSGLTYNEQFF. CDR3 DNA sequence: TGTGCCAGCAGCGGACGAACTAGCGGGTTGACCTACAATGAGCAGTTCTTC.

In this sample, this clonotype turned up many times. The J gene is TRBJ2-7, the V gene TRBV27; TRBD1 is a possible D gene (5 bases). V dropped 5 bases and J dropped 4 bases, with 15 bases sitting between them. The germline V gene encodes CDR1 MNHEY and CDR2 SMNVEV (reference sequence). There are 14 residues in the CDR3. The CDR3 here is CASSPRQKLYEQYF. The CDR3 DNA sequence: TGTGCCAGCAGTCCTAGACAGAAGCTATACGAGCAGTACTTC.

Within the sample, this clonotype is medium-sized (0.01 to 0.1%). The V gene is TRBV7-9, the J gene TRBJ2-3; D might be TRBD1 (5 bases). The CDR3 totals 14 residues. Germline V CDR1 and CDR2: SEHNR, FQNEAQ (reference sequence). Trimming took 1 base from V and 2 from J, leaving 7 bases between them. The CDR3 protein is CASSLGQSTDTQYF. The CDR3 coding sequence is TGTGCCAGCAGCTTAGGACAGTCCACAGATACGCAGTATTTT.

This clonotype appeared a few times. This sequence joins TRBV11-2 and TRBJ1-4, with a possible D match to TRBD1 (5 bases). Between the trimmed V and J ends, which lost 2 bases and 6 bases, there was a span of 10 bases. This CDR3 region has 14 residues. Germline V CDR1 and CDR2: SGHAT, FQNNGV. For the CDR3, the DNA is TGTGCCAGCAGCTTATACGGGGGAGATGAAAAACTGTTTTTT. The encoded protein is CASSLYGGDEKLFF.

The CDR3 spells CASSFLTARGATKNTGELFF. The CDR3 DNA reads TGCGCCAGCAGCTTTTTAACGGCACGGGGGGCAACGAAAAACACCGGGGAGCTGTTTTTT. This rearrangement joins TRBV5-1 to TRBJ2-2; tentative D call: TRBD2 (7 bases). The V end was cut by 2 bases, the J end by 2 bases, with 25 bases between. Germline V CDR1 and CDR2: SGHRS, YFSETQ. This CDR3 has 20 amino acids.